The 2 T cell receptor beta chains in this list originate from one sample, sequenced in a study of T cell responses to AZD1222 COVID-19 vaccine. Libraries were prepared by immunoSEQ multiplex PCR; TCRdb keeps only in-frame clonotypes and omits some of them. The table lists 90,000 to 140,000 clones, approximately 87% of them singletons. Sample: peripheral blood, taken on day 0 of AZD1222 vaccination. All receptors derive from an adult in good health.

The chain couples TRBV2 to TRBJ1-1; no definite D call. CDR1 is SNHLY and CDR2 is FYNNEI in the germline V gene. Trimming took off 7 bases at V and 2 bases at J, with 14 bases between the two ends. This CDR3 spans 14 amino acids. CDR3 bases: TGTGCCAGCACCAACAAACCGTCTAACACTGAAGCTTTCTTT. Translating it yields CASTNKPSNTEAFF.

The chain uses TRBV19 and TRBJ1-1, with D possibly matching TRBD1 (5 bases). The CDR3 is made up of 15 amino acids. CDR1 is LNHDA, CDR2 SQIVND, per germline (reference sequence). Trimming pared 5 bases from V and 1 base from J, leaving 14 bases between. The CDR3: CASSLTARWNTEAFF. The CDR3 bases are TGTGCCAGTAGTTTGACAGCCCGGTGGAACACTGAAGCTTTCTTT. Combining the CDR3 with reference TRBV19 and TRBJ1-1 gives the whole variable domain DGGITQSPKYLFRKEGQNVTLSCEQNLNHDAMYWYRQDPGQGLRLIYYSQIVNDFQKGDIAEGYSVSREKKESFPLTVTSAQKNPTAFYLCASSLTARWNTEAFFGQGTRLTVV.